This T cell receptor beta chain comes out of a study of cytomegalovirus exposure and HLA in healthy donors. Study-level points and caveats: Researchers catalogued approximately 170 TCR beta chains as cytomegalovirus-associated. Across donors, sequencing depth was assumed by presence/absence analyses to be roughly uniform.

The length of the CDR3 is 16 residues. The germline V gene encodes CDR1 SEHNR and CDR2 FQNEAQ (reference sequence). As concerns this clone: Its antigen remains unidentified. One junction end does not reproduce the germline sequence, and a read error may be involved.

In the PCR, 60 Vbeta and 13 Jbeta primers were used. Clones were sequenced by immunoSEQ multiplex PCR, and TCRdb holds only the in-frame ones, with some missing. The data hold under 200,000 clones, with 60% to 80% observed a single time. Sequenced material: PBMCs. The chain employs TRBV7-9 and TRBJ2-1; TRBD1 matches at 8 bases. The source of this sequence is a man between 40 and 49 years old in good health and CMV-seronegative. CDR3 residues: CSSSLSTGGTYNEQFF. DNA of the CDR3: TGTTCCAGCAGCTTATCCACAGGGGGGACCTACAATGAGCAGTTCTTC.